This passage covers 20 T cell receptor beta chains from one sample sequenced in a study of shared clonotypes between healthy human individuals. Clones were read by immunoSEQ multiplex PCR, and TCRdb kept only the in-frame ones, dropping some. The sample shows fewer than 3 million clones, 80% to 95% of them seen only once. The sample was naive CD4+ T cells from PBMCs. Subset meaning: CD45RA+ positively selected. Every receptor here comes from a man between 18 and 29 years old in good health. Some clones in this sample may be carry-over from other donors' samples.

The V call is TRBV12-2, the J call TRBJ1-1. TRBV12-2 counts as a pseudogene. The CDR3 loop spans 15 amino acids. DNA of the CDR3: TGTGCAAGTCGCTTAGGCCCTAGAGGGGACACTGAAGCTTTCTTT. Encoded protein: CASRLGPRGDTEAFF.

Notes on this clone: The identical CDR3 is also encoded by other nucleotide sequences in the sample. The chain combines TRBV2 with TRBJ1-2; no clear D gene. The V end lost 2 bases, the J end lost 4 bases, and 8 bases lay between the germline ends. Germline V gene lookup returns CDR1 SNHLY and CDR2 FYNNEI. The CDR3 consists of 13 residues. The DNA for the CDR3 is TGTGCCAGCAGTGAAAGCGGATCCTATGGCTACACCTTC. It yields the protein CASSESGSYGYTF.

V usage is TRBV4-1 and J usage is TRBJ2-6; D gene uncertain. Trimming took off 3 bases at V and 1 base at J, with 4 bases between the two ends. The CDR3 has 14 amino acids. From germline, CDR1 is MGHRA and CDR2 YSYEKL. CDR3 coding DNA: TGCGCCAGCAGCCATCCTTCTGGGGCCAACGTCCTGACTTTC. Translation: CASSHPSGANVLTF.

This chain connects TRBV5-1 to TRBJ2-7; TRBD1 might be the D (5 bases). The V end was cut by 0 bases, the J end by 4 bases, with 14 bases between. The CDR3 runs to 15 residues. CDR1 is SGHRS, CDR2 YFSETQ, per germline. The chain's CDR3 is CASSLAQTGIYEQYF. In DNA, the CDR3 is TGCGCCAGCAGCTTGGCCCAAACAGGTATATACGAGCAGTACTTC. Based on the CDR3 plus reference TRBV5-1 and TRBJ2-7, the full variable domain is KAGVTQTPRYLIKTRGQQVTLSCSPISGHRSVSWYQQTPGQGLQFLFEYFSETQRNKGNFPGRFSGRQFSNSRSEMNVSTLELGDSALYLCASSLAQTGIYEQYFGPGTRLTVT.

About this clone: Additional DNA sequences in this sample encode the identical CDR3. The genes are TRBV2 and TRBJ1-4; 7 nucleotides align to TRBD1. From germline, CDR1 is SNHLY and CDR2 FYNNEI. This CDR3 comprises 13 residues. V lost 6 bases to trimming and J lost 3 bases; unmatched junction nucleotides: 1. The CDR3 nucleotides are TGTGCCAGCAGCGGGACAGCTAATGAAAAACTGTTTTTT. Encoded protein: CASSGTANEKLFF.

The rearrangement uses TRBV15 and TRBJ1-4; D unresolved. Trimming removed 0 bases from V and 1 base from J, with 6 bases in between. The CDR3 covers 15 residues. Germline V gene data show CDR1 as LNHNV and CDR2 as YYDKDF (reference sequence). DNA for the CDR3: TGTGCCACCAGCAGAGAGGGGAGAACTAATGAAAAACTGTTTTTT. It translates to CATSREGRTNEKLFF.

This clone came up once. The rearrangement links TRBV9 to TRBJ1-2; D might be TRBD1 (6 bases). This CDR3 contains 12 residues. V lost 3 bases, J lost 7 bases, and 10 bases lay in between. The germline V gene encodes CDR1 SGDLS and CDR2 YYNGEE. The CDR3 region is CASSAQGVGYTF. The CDR3 nucleotides are TGTGCCAGCAGCGCACAGGGAGTTGGCTACACCTTC.

This clone is a singleton in its sample. The chain is built from TRBV5-1 and TRBJ1-4, with D perhaps TRBD1 (5 bases). This CDR3 comprises 16 residues. Trimming cost V 2 bases and J 3 bases, with 14 bases left between them. Germline loops: CDR1 SGHRS, CDR2 YFSETQ. Here the CDR3 reads CASSLGRGGSNEKLFF. CDR3 sequence (DNA): TGCGCCAGCAGCTTAGGCCGGGGGGGATCTAATGAAAAACTGTTTTTT.

V gene TRBV7-8 combines with J gene TRBJ2-1, with no clear D. Trimming stripped 5 bases from V and 5 bases from J, with 10 bases between. The CDR3 extends over 13 amino acids. Per germline, CDR1 SGHVS and CDR2 FQNEAQ. CDR3 amino acids: CASSITTDNEQFF. CDR3 sequence (DNA): TGTGCCAGCAGCATTACCACCGACAATGAGCAGTTCTTC.

This clone was found once. The chain employs TRBV5-6 and TRBJ2-1; no firm D call. CDR3 length: 15 residues. CDR1 and CDR2 from the germline V gene are SGHDT and YYEEEE. Trimming took 1 base from V and 0 from J, leaving 8 bases between them. The CDR3 coding sequence is TGTGCCAGCAGCTTGTTCCCCCTCTCCTACAATGAGCAGTTCTTC. Protein product: CASSLFPLSYNEQFF.

The chain combines TRBV18 with TRBJ2-2; D remains ambiguous. The CDR3 spans 16 residues. V lost 6 bases and J 1 base, leaving 15 bases between the germline ends. Germline V gene sequence: CDR1 KGHSH, CDR2 LQKENI. CDR3 sequence reads: CASSTLGPQNTGELFF. CDR3 DNA: TGTGCCAGCTCTACCCTAGGGCCCCAGAACACCGGGGAGCTGTTTTTT.

The CDR3, as DNA: TGTGCCAGCAGCTTAGAGGTTAGCGGGGCCACACAAACCTACGAGCAGTACTTC. Amino acid sequence: CASSLEVSGATQTYEQYF. J is TRBJ2-7 and V is TRBV7-8; 8 bases are shared with TRBD2. V trimming: 1 base; J trimming: 2 bases; junction bases outside the gene matches: 13. Germline CDR1 SGHVS, CDR2 FQNEAQ. The CDR3 is 18 residues long.

Worth noting for this clone: The sample holds other DNA sequences that translate to the same CDR3. The chain has TRBV30 and TRBJ1-2, with a possible D match to TRBD1 (5 bases). There are 12 residues in the CDR3. Germline CDR1 is GTSNPN and CDR2 is SVGIG (reference sequence). Trimming stripped 2 bases from V and 8 bases from J, with 12 bases between. The CDR3 region is CAWSLGGAGYTF. CDR3 sequence (DNA): TGTGCCTGGAGTTTGGGGGGTGCCGGCTACACCTTC.

The genes are TRBV4-1 and TRBJ2-6, with 10 bases lining up with TRBD1. V trimming: 2 bases; J trimming: 2 bases; junction bases outside the gene matches: 3. This CDR3 is built from 17 residues. The germline V gene has CDR1 MGHRA and CDR2 YSYEKL. CDR3 loop: CASSQTGQGAGANVLTF. The CDR3 region has the DNA TGCGCCAGCAGCCAAACCGGACAGGGGGCTGGGGCCAACGTCCTGACTTTC.

For this clone: The sample holds other DNA sequences that translate to the same CDR3. The chain has TRBV28 and TRBJ1-2; tentatively, D is TRBD1 (6 bases). The V gene lost 4 bases and the J gene lost 4 bases, with 13 bases spanning the gap. The CDR3 consists of 14 residues. CDR1 MDHEN and CDR2 SYDVKM come from the germline V gene. The CDR3 DNA is TGTGCCAGCAGTTCTGGGGGGGGCAGCTATGGCTACACCTTC. It specifies CASSSGGGSYGYTF.

The rearrangement uses TRBV28 and TRBJ2-3, with D uncertain. The CDR3 has 16 amino acids. Germline V gene lookup returns CDR1 MDHEN and CDR2 SYDVKM. Between the trimmed V and J ends, which lost 6 bases and 0 bases, there was a span of 16 bases. DNA for the CDR3: TGTGCCAGCAGAAAAACACGGTTAACTAGCACAGATACGCAGTATTTT. It codes for CASRKTRLTSTDTQYF.

The rearrangement joins TRBV28 to TRBJ1-2, with a weak D call TRBD1 (5 bases). The V and J ends lost 3 bases and 4 bases respectively, with 12 bases between them. This CDR3 has 14 residues. Germline loops: CDR1 MDHEN, CDR2 SYDVKM. CDR3 DNA: TGTGCCAGCAGTTTGGTGGGGGTTACCTATGGCTACACCTTC. It specifies CASSLVGVTYGYTF.

The V and J genes are TRBV6-6 and TRBJ1-2, with D maybe TRBD1 (6 bases). The CDR3 length is 11 residues. Deletions cut 8 bases from V and 8 bases from J, with 12 bases between. Germline CDR1 and CDR2: MNHNY and SVGAGI (reference sequence). CDR3 amino acids: CASGTGGGYTF. CDR3 nucleotide sequence: TGTGCCAGCGGGACGGGGGGCGGCTACACCTTC.

V and J are TRBV5-4 and TRBJ2-7; no definite D call. Germline CDR1 reads SGHNT; CDR2 reads YYREEE (reference sequence). Trimming cost V 3 bases and J 5 bases, with 18 bases left between them. The CDR3 consists of 15 residues. The CDR3 DNA reads TGTGCCAGCAGCTCTATTGGACGGCAGACGCACGAGCAGTACTTC. Translated: CASSSIGRQTHEQYF.

The V call is TRBV2, the J call TRBJ1-1; tentatively, D is TRBD1 (5 bases). The V and J ends lost 1 base and 5 bases respectively, with 11 bases between them. The CDR3 contains 14 residues. In germline, CDR1 is SNHLY, CDR2 FYNNEI. The CDR3 DNA reads TGTGCCAGCAGTGAAGGGCAGGGCGGGACTGAAGCTTTCTTT. Protein product: CASSEGQGGTEAFF.